This passage covers 28 T cell receptor beta chains from one sample sequenced in a study of human T cells and chemical hapten exposure. TCRdb passed the RACE reads through MiXCR, listing each CDR3 protein once. The table lists more than 100,000 distinct CDR3 sequences, about 13% of them singletons. Time point meaning: patch test 1, 2 weeks after DPC sensitization. Treatment here: therapeutic diphenylcyclopropenone sensitization with weekly scalp DPC. Sample: whole blood, taken in connection with sensitization to the hapten diphenylcyclopropenone (DPC). The receptors stem from a man in his late teens or twenties with alopecia areata. Some clones in this sample may be carry-over from other donors' samples.

This chain joins TRBV20-1 and TRBJ2-2, with 8 bases matching TRBD2. The CDR3 has 14 residues. The J segment lost 4 bases and the V segment lost 5 bases, leaving 6 bases of the junction unmatched. CDR1 and CDR2 from the germline V gene are DFQATT and SNEGSKA (reference sequence). The CDR3 protein is CSAPPSGLTGELFF. Here the CDR3 DNA reads TGCAGTGCTCCCCCTAGCGGGCTCACCGGGGAGCTGTTTTTT.

This clonotype turned up a few times. The genes are TRBV10-2 and TRBJ2-7; a possible D gene is TRBD1 (6 bases). The CDR3 has 13 residues. CDR1 and CDR2 from the germline V gene are WSHSY and SAAADI. Deletions cut 7 bases from V and 7 bases from J, with 17 bases between. CDR3 loop: CASIRDTGGEQYF. DNA for the CDR3: TGCGCCAGCATTCGGGACACCGGTGGGGAGCAGTACTTC.

The chain is built from TRBV5-4 and TRBJ2-1, with D hard to call. Trimming pared 0 bases from V and 10 bases from J, leaving 8 bases between. The CDR3 is 12 residues long. The germline V gene encodes CDR1 SGHNT and CDR2 YYREEE (reference sequence). The CDR3 sequence: CASSLVAGEQFF. CDR3 nucleotides: TGTGCCAGCAGCTTGGTTGCCGGAGAGCAGTTCTTC.

This clonotype was detected only a few times. V and J are TRBV7-8 and TRBJ2-2; D remains unclear. Germline V CDR1 and CDR2: SGHVS, FQNEAQ. The CDR3 sequence is 12 residues long. The ends were cut back, 5 bases at V and 8 bases at J, with 9 bases in the middle. CDR3 sequence: CASSRASGELFF. CDR3 DNA: TGTGCCAGCAGCAGGGCGTCTGGGGAGCTGTTTTTT.

The genes are TRBV20-1 and TRBJ1-5; no reliable D call. CDR3 length: 11 amino acids. Trimming took 3 bases from V and 7 from J, leaving 7 bases between them. Germline CDR1 is DFQATT and CDR2 is SNEGSKA (reference sequence). The CDR3 loop reads CSARGIQPQHF. The CDR3, as DNA: TGCAGTGCTAGGGGGATCCAGCCCCAGCATTTT.

This clonotype has only a few counts. The V and J genes are TRBV5-1 and TRBJ2-7; tentative D call: TRBD2 (5 bases). CDR3 length: 15 amino acids. V was clipped by 4 bases and J by 2 bases, with 16 bases between them. Germline-derived CDR1 and CDR2 are SGHRS and YFSETQ. The CDR3 coding sequence is TGCGCCAGCAGCCTAACAGCGACTAAAACCTACGAGCAGTACTTC. Translated: CASSLTATKTYEQYF. Full variable domain (rest looked up from reference TRBV5-1 and TRBJ2-7): KAGVTQTPRYLIKTRGQQVTLSCSPISGHRSVSWYQQTPGQGLQFLFEYFSETQRNKGNFPGRFSGRQFSNSRSEMNVSTLELGDSALYLCASSLTATKTYEQYFGPGTRLTVT.

This chain links TRBV7-9 with TRBJ2-2; D not certain. Looked up from germline, CDR1 is SEHNR and CDR2 is FQNEAQ (reference sequence). This CDR3 contains 16 residues. With 3 bases removed from V and 0 bases from J, the gap between germline ends came to 11 bases. CDR3: CASSFPGLANTGELFF. In DNA form, the CDR3 reads TGTGCCAGCAGCTTTCCCGGTCTCGCGAACACCGGGGAGCTGTTTTTT.

This clonotype came up a few times. This chain connects TRBV11-3 to TRBJ2-3; D may be TRBD2 (6 bases). Looked up from germline, CDR1 is SGHNT and CDR2 is YENEEA. The CDR3 has 16 amino acids. V lost 4 bases and J 2 bases, leaving 16 bases between the germline ends. The CDR3, as DNA: TGTGCCAGCAGCTCTCAAGCCGCGGGGTACACAGATACGCAGTATTTT. Its protein product is CASSSQAAGYTDTQYF.

This chain uses TRBV11-2 with TRBJ2-3, with D possibly called TRBD1 or TRBD2 (7 bases each). CDR3 length equals 18 residues. V was pared by 6 bases and J by 7 bases, with 29 bases between. Germline V CDR1 and CDR2: SGHAT, FQNNGV. In DNA, the CDR3 is TGTGCCAGCAGTGGAAGACCGGGACAGCGAGGGAGGGTAAATACGCAGTATTTT. Amino acids: CASSGRPGQRGRVNTQYF.

The chain carries TRBV10-3 and TRBJ1-2, with 10 nucleotides matching TRBD1. The V segment lost 6 bases and the J segment 4 bases; nucleotides outside the gene matches: 11. CDR3 length equals 16 residues. In germline, CDR1 is ENHRY, CDR2 SYGVKD. CDR3 nucleotides: TGTGCCATCAGGGAGATTCGGACAGGGGGGCCCTATGGCTACACCTTC. Encoded protein: CAIREIRTGGPYGYTF.

This clonotype was observed at least ten times. The chain couples TRBV12-3 or TRBV12-4 to TRBJ1-2, with D unresolved. V was trimmed by 0 bases and J by 6 bases, leaving 11 bases between them. The CDR3 runs to 14 residues. CDR3 protein: CASSLALGWHGYTF. The CDR3, as DNA: TGTGCCAGCAGTTTAGCACTGGGGTGGCATGGCTACACCTTC.

This clonotype was seen more than once but under ten times. This rearrangement joins TRBV9 to TRBJ2-5; TRBD1 agrees at 8 bases. Unmatched junction bases numbered 5, after V lost 0 bases and J lost 4 bases. CDR3 length: 15 residues. Germline CDR1 reads SGDLS; CDR2 reads YYNGEE. The DNA of the CDR3 is TGTGCCAGCAGCGTAGGCCAGGGGGCGCGAGAGACCCAGTACTTC. It is translated as CASSVGQGARETQYF.

The sample holds a few counts of this clonotype. The chain links TRBV12-5 to TRBJ2-2; TRBD1 agrees at 8 bases. J lost 3 bases, V lost 6 bases, and 6 bases had no gene match. Germline-derived CDR1 and CDR2 are LGHNT and FRNRAP. The CDR3 is made up of 15 amino acids. This chain's CDR3 is CASGWTGPDTGELFF. DNA of the CDR3: TGTGCTAGTGGATGGACAGGGCCGGACACCGGGGAGCTGTTTTTT.

Comment on this clonotype: Given a much more abundant clone one base away, this may be a read error. J is TRBJ1-1 and V is TRBV28, with 10 bases fitting TRBD1. The CDR3 is 14 residues long. Germline CDR1 is MDHEN and CDR2 is SYDVKM. For the CDR3, the DNA is TGTGTCACCCACCGGACAGGGGGGAACACTGAAGCTTTCTTT. This translates into CVTHRTGGNTEAFF.

V and J are TRBV4-3 and TRBJ2-3; D possibly corresponds to TRBD1 (5 bases). Germline-derived CDR1 and CDR2 are LGHNA and YSLEER. The V end lost 0 bases, the J end lost 7 bases, and 17 bases lay between the germline ends. The CDR3 has 16 amino acids. The CDR3 sequence: CASSQDSVRRGNTQYF. In nucleotides, the CDR3 is TGCGCCAGCAGCCAAGATTCGGTGCGAAGGGGCAATACGCAGTATTTT.

This clonotype has ten or more counts. The chain links TRBV11-2 to TRBJ2-5; D is tentatively TRBD1 or TRBD2 (5 bases each). Germline V gene sequence: CDR1 SGHAT, CDR2 FQNNGV. Trimming took 1 base from V and 1 from J, leaving 13 bases between them. The CDR3 is 16 amino acids. The CDR3 loop reads CASSLGGARGQETQYF. CDR3 DNA: TGTGCCAGCAGCTTAGGAGGGGCAAGGGGCCAAGAGACCCAGTACTTC. Filled out from reference TRBV11-2 and TRBJ2-5, the complete variable domain reads EAGVAQSPRYKIIEKRQSVAFWCNPISGHATLYWYQQILGQGPKLLIQFQNNGVVDDSQLPKDRFSAERLKGVDSTLKIQPAKLEDSAVYLCASSLGGARGQETQYFGPGTRLLVL.

The V call is TRBV12-3 or TRBV12-4, the J call TRBJ1-5; 10 nucleotides match TRBD1. CDR3 length equals 18 residues. The J segment lost 6 bases and the V segment lost 1 base, leaving 12 bases of the junction unmatched. CDR3 nucleotide sequence: TGTGCCAGCAGTTTAGGGGGTTGGAAGACAGGGGGCCCTCAGCCCCAGCATTTT. Its translation: CASSLGGWKTGGPQPQHF.

The chain joins TRBV12-3 or TRBV12-4 to TRBJ1-6, with D uncertain. This CDR3 region has 13 residues. With 1 base removed from V and 10 bases from J, the gap between germline ends came to 8 bases. CDR3 coding DNA: TGTGCCAGCAGTTTAGGCTCCCCCTCACCCCTCCACTTT. Residues: CASSLGSPSPLHF.

This chain connects TRBV5-1 to TRBJ2-5; TRBD1 is a possible D gene (5 bases). Deletions cut 7 bases from V and 2 bases from J, with 12 bases between. CDR1 is SGHRS and CDR2 is YFSETQ in the germline V gene. The CDR3 has 13 amino acids. CDR3 in amino acids: CASWEGVQETQYF. CDR3 DNA sequence: TGCGCCAGCTGGGAAGGGGTACAAGAGACCCAGTACTTC.

The chain links TRBV29-1 to TRBJ2-1, with D uncertain. The CDR3 covers 13 residues. The V gene lost 4 bases and the J gene lost 3 bases, with 10 bases spanning the gap. Germline V gene data show CDR1 as SQVTM and CDR2 as ANQGSEA. CDR3 sequence (DNA): TGCAGCGTTGTGACGACCCTCTACAATGAGCAGTTCTTC. This codes for CSVVTTLYNEQFF.

The table lists this clonotype with a few counts. The V and J genes are TRBV6-5 and TRBJ2-7; 8 bases agree with TRBD1. In germline, CDR1 is MNHEY, CDR2 SVGAGI. V dropped 6 bases and J dropped 3; count of bases not matched to a gene: 4. The CDR3 sequence is 13 residues long. The CDR3 DNA sequence: TGTGCCAGCAGCTATGGGACAGGCTACGAGCAGTACGTC. Its translation is CASSYGTGYEQYV.

This clonotype was counted between two and nine times. The gene calls are TRBV7-2 and TRBJ2-7, with D tentatively TRBD2 (5 bases). Trimming stripped 5 bases from V and 4 bases from J, with 24 bases between. The CDR3 runs to 17 residues. CDR1 is SGHTA, CDR2 FQGNSA, per germline. CDR3 in DNA: TGTGCCAGCAGCCTTCCCCCCAACCGGGGTGCCGGGTACGAGCAGTACTTC. Translation: CASSLPPNRGAGYEQYF. The full variable domain, in which reference TRBV7-2 and TRBJ2-7 provide the parts outside the CDR3, is GAGVSQSPSNKVTEKGKDVELRCDPISGHTALYWYRQSLGQGLEFLIYFQGNSAPDKSGLPSDRFSAERTGGSVSTLTIQRTQQEDSAVYLCASSLPPNRGAGYEQYFGPGTRLTVT.

This clonotype was seen a few times. The rearrangement uses TRBV28 and TRBJ1-2, with D hard to call. This CDR3 comprises 14 residues. CDR1 is MDHEN, CDR2 SYDVKM, per germline. V dropped 3 bases and J dropped 7 bases, with 15 bases sitting between them. The CDR3: CASSFGWREGGYTF. The CDR3 DNA reads TGTGCCAGCAGTTTTGGCTGGCGGGAAGGTGGCTACACCTTC.

The CDR3 nucleotides read TGTGCCAGCAGCCAGTTTCACAGCGGGGGAAACACCGGGGAGCTGTTTTTT. Encoded protein: CASSQFHSGGNTGELFF. The chain couples TRBV14 to TRBJ2-2; 8 bases are a match to TRBD2. This CDR3 has 17 residues. After removal of 3 bases from V and 2 bases from J, the junction contained 8 bases not matched to a gene. The V gene's germline CDR1 is SGHDN and CDR2 FVKESK. The variable domain in full, with the rest retrieved from reference TRBV14 and TRBJ2-2, is EAGVTQFPSHSVIEKGQTVTLRCDPISGHDNLYWYRRVMGKEIKFLLHFVKESKQDESGMPNNRFLAERTGGTYSTLKVQPAELEDSGVYFCASSQFHSGGNTGELFFGEGSRLTVL.

Concerning this clonotype itself: One junction end does not reproduce the germline sequence, and a read error may be involved. The CDR3 bases are TGTGCCAGCACCCTTAGGTCTGCAGATACGCGGTATTTT. This encodes CASTLRSADTRYF. V usage is TRBV3-1 and J usage is TRBJ2-3, with D unresolved. The germline gives CDR1 LGHDT, CDR2 YNNKEL (reference sequence). The length of the CDR3 is 13 residues.

This clonotype has at least ten counts. This sequence joins TRBV18 and TRBJ1-1; D unclear. V dropped 3 bases and J dropped 4 bases, with 15 bases sitting between them. Per germline, CDR1 KGHSH and CDR2 LQKENI. This CDR3 has 15 amino acids. The CDR3 loop is CASSPLIGSGTEAFF. CDR3 sequence (DNA): TGTGCCAGCTCACCCCTCATTGGTTCGGGCACTGAAGCTTTCTTT.

The chain has TRBV7-9 and TRBJ1-1, with 12 bases identical to TRBD1. V dropped 4 bases and J dropped 6; count of bases not matched to a gene: 9. The CDR3 extends over 16 amino acids. Germline lookup yields CDR1 SEHNR and CDR2 FQNEAQ (reference sequence). CDR3: CASSSGQGARRAEAFF. The CDR3 nucleotides read TGTGCCAGCAGCTCGGGACAGGGGGCTCGCCGGGCTGAAGCTTTCTTT.

This clonotype was detected ten times or more. This chain uses TRBV9 with TRBJ1-1; no clear D gene. The CDR3 consists of 13 residues. Germline CDR1 is SGDLS and CDR2 is YYNGEE. V was clipped by 0 bases and J by 3 bases, with 6 bases between them. The CDR3 here is CASSVGGDTEAFF. The CDR3, as DNA: TGTGCCAGCAGCGTAGGGGGTGACACTGAAGCTTTCTTT.